This TCR beta chain was identified in a study of spatial heterogeneity in lung cancer. Notes on the study in general: It was found that expanded intratumoral alpha and beta TCR counts tracked tumor mutation counts.

The sample holds many counts of this clonotype. The antigen is not known. In a library made to pick up alpha chains, this beta chain is a stray read with a size that means little. Indicated time point: sample taken at primary tumor resection. Samples were obtained from some 72 donors, all untreated early-stage non-small cell lung cancer patients. Whole RNA was taken from tumor, nontumor lung or frozen PBMC; it was then sequenced unsorted. Germline V gene data show CDR1 as MNHEY and CDR2 as SVGAGI. Trimming took off 8 bases at V and 7 bases at J, with 18 bases between the two ends. The CDR3 runs to 14 residues. TCRdb itself ran the 5' RACE reads through MiXCR, one entry per CDR3 protein. The data contain around 5,800 distinct CDR3 sequences, around 8% of them singletons.

The sample was lung tumor tissue, taken at surgery. The receptor was derived from a female donor with early-stage non-small cell lung cancer. The chain links TRBV6-5 to TRBJ2-1; D tentatively fits TRBD1 or TRBD2 (6 bases each). Here the CDR3 DNA reads TGTGCCAGCTCTCCTGATACAGGGAGGAATGAGCAGTTCTTC. This sequence encodes CASSPDTGRNEQFF.